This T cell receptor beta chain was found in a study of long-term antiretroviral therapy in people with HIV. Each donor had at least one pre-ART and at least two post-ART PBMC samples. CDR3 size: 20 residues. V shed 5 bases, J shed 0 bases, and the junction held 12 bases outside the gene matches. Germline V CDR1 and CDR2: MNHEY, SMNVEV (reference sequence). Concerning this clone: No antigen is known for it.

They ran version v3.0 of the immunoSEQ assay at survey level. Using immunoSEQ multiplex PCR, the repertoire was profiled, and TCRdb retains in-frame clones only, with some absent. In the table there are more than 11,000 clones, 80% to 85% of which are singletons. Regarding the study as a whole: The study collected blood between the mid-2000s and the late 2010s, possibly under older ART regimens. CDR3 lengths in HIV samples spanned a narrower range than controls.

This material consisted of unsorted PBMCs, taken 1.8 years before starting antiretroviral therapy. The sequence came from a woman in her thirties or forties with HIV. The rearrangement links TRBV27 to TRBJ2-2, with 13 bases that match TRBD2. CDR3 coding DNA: TGTGCCAGCAGTATAAATAAAGGGGGGACTAGCGGGACGAACACCGGGGAGCTGTTTTTT. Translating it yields CASSINKGGTSGTNTGELFF.